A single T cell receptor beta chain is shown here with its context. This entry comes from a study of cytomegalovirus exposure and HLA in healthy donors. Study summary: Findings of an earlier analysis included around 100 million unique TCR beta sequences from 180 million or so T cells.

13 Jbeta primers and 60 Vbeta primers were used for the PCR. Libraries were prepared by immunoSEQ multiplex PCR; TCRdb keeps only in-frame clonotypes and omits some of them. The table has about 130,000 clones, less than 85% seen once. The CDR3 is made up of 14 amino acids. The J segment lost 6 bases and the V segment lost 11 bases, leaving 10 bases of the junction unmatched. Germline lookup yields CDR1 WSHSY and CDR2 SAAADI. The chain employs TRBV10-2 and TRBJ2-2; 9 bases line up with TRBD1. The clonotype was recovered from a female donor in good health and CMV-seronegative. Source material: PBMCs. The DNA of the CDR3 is TGCGCCCGGCGGACAGGGGAGGAATCCGGGGAGCTGTTTTTT. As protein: CARRTGEESGELFF.